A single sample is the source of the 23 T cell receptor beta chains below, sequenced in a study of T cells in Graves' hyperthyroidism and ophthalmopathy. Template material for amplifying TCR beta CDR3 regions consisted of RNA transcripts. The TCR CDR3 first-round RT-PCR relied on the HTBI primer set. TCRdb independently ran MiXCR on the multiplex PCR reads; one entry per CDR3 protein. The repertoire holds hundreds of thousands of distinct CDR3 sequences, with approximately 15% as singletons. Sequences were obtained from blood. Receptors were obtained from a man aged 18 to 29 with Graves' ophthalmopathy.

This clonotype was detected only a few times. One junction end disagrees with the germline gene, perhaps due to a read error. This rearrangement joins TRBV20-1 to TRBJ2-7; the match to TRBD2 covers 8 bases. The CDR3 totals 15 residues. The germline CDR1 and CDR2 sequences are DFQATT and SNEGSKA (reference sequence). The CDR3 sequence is CSARAASGSYREQHF. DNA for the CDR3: TGCAGTGCTAGAGCGGCCAGCGGGAGTTACCGCGAGCAGCACTTC.

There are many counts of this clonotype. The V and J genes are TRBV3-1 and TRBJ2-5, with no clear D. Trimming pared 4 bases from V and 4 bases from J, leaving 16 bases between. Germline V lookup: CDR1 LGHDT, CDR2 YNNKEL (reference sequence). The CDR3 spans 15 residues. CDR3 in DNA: TGTGCCAGCAGCCTAGGGCAGGATGTGGGAGAGACCCAGTACTTC. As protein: CASSLGQDVGETQYF.

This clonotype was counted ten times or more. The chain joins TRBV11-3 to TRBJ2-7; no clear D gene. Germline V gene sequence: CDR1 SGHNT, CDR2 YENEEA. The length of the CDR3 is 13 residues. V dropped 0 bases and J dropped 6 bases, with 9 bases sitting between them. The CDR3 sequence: CASSLDRRVEQYF. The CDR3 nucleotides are TGTGCCAGCAGCTTAGATCGTCGGGTCGAGCAGTACTTC. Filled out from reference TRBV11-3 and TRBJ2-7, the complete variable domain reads EAGVVQSPRYKIIEKKQPVAFWCNPISGHNTLYWYLQNLGQGPELLIRYENEEAVDDSQLPKDRFSAERLKGVDSTLKIQPAELGDSAVYLCASSLDRRVEQYFGPGTRLTVT.

CDR3 amino acids: CSARNTVQREEQYF. CDR3 nucleotides: TGCAGTGCTAGGAACACCGTTCAGAGGGAAGAGCAGTATTTT. The chain uses TRBV20-1 and TRBJ2-3, with D tentatively TRBD2 (5 bases). The CDR3 consists of 14 residues. V dropped 3 bases and J dropped 11 bases, with 21 bases sitting between them. CDR1 and CDR2 (germline): DFQATT, SNEGSKA (reference sequence).

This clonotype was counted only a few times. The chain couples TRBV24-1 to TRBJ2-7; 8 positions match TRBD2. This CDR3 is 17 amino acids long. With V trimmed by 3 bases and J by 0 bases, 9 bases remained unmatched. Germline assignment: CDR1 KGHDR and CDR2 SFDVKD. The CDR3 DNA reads TGTGCCACCAGTGATGGGGCTAGCGGGCCCAGCTCCTACGAGCAGTACTTC. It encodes CATSDGASGPSSYEQYF.

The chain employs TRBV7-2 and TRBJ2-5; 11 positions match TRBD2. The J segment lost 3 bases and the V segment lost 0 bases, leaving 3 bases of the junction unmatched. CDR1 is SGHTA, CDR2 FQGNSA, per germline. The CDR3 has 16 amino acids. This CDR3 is CASSLALAGGEETQYF. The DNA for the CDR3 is TGTGCCAGCAGCTTAGCGCTAGCGGGGGGAGAAGAGACCCAGTACTTC.

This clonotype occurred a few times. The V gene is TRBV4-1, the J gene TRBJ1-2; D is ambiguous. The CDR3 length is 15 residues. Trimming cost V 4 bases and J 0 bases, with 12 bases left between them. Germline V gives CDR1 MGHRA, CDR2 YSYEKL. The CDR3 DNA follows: TGCGCCAGCAGCCGCCACTTTGGATCTAACTATGGCTACACCTTC. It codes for CASSRHFGSNYGYTF.

The CDR3 nucleotides are TGTGCCAGCAGCCAAGTAGCGGGGATCACAGATACGCAGTATTTT. This encodes CASSQVAGITDTQYF. The V call is TRBV3-1, the J call TRBJ2-3; 8 bases match TRBD2. The V and J ends lost 1 base and 2 bases, in that order; junction bases with no gene match: 2. This CDR3 comprises 15 residues. CDR1 and CDR2 (germline): LGHDT, YNNKEL (reference sequence).

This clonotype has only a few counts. The CDR3 region is CASRAFQGKEAEAFF. The CDR3 nucleotides are TGTGCCAGTAGAGCATTCCAGGGGAAGGAGGCTGAAGCTTTCTTT. This chain uses TRBV19 with TRBJ1-1, with D possibly being TRBD1 (6 bases). V was pared by 6 bases and J by 6 bases, with 20 bases between. The CDR3 contains 15 residues. Germline CDR1 and CDR2: LNHDA and SQIVND (reference sequence).

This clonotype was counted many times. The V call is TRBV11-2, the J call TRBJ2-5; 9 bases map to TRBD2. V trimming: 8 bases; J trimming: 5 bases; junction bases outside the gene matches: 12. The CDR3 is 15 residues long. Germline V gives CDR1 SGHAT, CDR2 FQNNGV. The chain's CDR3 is CASPGWRGGLETQYF. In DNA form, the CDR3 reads TGTGCCAGCCCAGGGTGGCGGGGGGGCCTTGAGACCCAGTACTTC. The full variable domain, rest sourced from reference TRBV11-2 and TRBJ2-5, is EAGVAQSPRYKIIEKRQSVAFWCNPISGHATLYWYQQILGQGPKLLIQFQNNGVVDDSQLPKDRFSAERLKGVDSTLKIQPAKLEDSAVYLCASPGWRGGLETQYFGPGTRLLVL.

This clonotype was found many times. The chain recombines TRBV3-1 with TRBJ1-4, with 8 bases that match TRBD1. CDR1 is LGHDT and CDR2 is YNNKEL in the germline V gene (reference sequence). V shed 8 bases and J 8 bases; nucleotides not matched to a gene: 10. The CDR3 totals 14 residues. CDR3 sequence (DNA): TGTGCCAGCGGGTTCAGGACAGGGCACGAAAAACTGTTTTTT. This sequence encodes CASGFRTGHEKLFF. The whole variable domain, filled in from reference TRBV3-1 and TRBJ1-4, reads DTAVSQTPKYLVTQMGNDKSIKCEQNLGHDTMYWYKQDSKKFLKIMFSYNNKELIINETVPNRFSPKSPDKAHLNLHINSLELGDSAVYFCASGFRTGHEKLFFGSGTQLSVL.

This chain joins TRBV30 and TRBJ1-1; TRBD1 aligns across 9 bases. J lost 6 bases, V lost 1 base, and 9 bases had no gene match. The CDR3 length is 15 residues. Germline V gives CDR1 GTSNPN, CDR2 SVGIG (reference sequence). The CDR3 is CAWSALGQGFSEAFF. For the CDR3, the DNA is TGTGCCTGGAGTGCACTAGGACAGGGGTTTTCTGAAGCTTTCTTT.

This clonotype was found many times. The CDR3 loop reads CASSRSRPGLTEGGELFF. CDR3 sequence (DNA): TGTGCCAGCAGCCGAAGCAGACCGGGACTCACGGAGGGCGGGGAGCTGTTTTTT. The rearrangement links TRBV11-2 to TRBJ2-2; a weak D match, TRBD2 (6 bases). CDR1 and CDR2 from the germline V gene are SGHAT and FQNNGV. The CDR3 loop spans 18 amino acids. V gave up 5 bases and J gave up 7 bases, with 26 bases separating them. The complete variable domain, with remaining parts taken from reference TRBV11-2 and TRBJ2-2, reads EAGVAQSPRYKIIEKRQSVAFWCNPISGHATLYWYQQILGQGPKLLIQFQNNGVVDDSQLPKDRFSAERLKGVDSTLKIQPAKLEDSAVYLCASSRSRPGLTEGGELFFGEGSRLTVL.

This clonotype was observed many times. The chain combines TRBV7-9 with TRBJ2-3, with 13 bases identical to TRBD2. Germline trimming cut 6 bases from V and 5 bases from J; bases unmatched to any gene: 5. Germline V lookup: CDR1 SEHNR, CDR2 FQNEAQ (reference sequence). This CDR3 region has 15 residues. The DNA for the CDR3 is TGTGCCAGCAGACAACTAGCGGGAGGGTTAGATACGCAGTATTTT. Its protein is CASRQLAGGLDTQYF.

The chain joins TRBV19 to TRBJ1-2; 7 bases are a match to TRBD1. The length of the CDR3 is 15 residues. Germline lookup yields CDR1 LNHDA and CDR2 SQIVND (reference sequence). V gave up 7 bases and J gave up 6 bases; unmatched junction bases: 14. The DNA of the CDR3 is TGTGCCAGTACTGATCGGGGCTTGGGACAGAATGGCTACACCTTC. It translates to CASTDRGLGQNGYTF.

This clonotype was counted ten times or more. The CDR3 region has the DNA TGTGCCACCAGTCTCGGACAGGGGAGAGACTACACCTTC. Translating it yields CATSLGQGRDYTF. The chain links TRBV24-1 to TRBJ1-2, with 9 bases matching TRBD1. J gave up 10 bases and V 6 bases, and 8 bases lay outside the gene matches. This CDR3 has 13 amino acids. Germline CDR1 KGHDR, CDR2 SFDVKD.

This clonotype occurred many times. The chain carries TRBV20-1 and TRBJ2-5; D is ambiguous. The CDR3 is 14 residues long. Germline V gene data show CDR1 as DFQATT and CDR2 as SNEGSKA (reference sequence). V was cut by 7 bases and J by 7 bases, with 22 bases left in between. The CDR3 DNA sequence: TGCAGTGGAGTAAGGGATCCCCCGGGTGTGACCCAGTACTTC. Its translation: CSGVRDPPGVTQYF.

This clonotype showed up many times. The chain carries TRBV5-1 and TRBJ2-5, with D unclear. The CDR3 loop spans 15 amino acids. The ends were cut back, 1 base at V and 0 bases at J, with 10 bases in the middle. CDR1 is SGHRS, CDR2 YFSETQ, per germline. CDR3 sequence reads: CASSLSRPYQETQYF. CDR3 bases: TGCGCCAGCAGCTTGTCCCGACCGTACCAAGAGACCCAGTACTTC.

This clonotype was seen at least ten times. The CDR3 sequence: CASSTGLGVETQYF. CDR3 DNA: TGTGCCAGCAGCACGGGACTAGGAGTGGAGACCCAGTACTTC. V is TRBV7-9 and J is TRBJ2-5, with 8 nucleotides matching TRBD2. Germline V gives CDR1 SEHNR, CDR2 FQNEAQ (reference sequence). V shed 5 bases, J shed 5 bases, and the junction held 7 bases outside the gene matches. The CDR3 sequence is 14 residues long.

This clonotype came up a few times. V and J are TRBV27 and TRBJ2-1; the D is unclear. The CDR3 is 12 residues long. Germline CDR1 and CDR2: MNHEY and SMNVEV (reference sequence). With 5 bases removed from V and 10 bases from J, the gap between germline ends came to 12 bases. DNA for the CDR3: TGTGCCAGCAGTAAACCTGCCGGAGAGCAGTTCTTC. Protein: CASSKPAGEQFF.

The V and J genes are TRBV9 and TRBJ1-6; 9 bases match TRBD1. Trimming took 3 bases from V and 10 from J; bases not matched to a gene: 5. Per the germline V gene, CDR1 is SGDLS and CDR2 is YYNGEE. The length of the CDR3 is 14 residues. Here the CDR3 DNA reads TGTGCCAGCAGCGGGACAGGGGAACGATCACCCCTCCACTTT. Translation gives CASSGTGERSPLHF.

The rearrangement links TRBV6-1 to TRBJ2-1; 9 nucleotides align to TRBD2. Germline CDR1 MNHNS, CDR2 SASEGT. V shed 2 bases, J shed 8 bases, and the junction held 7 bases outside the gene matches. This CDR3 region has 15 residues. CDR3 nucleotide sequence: TGTGCCAGCAGTGAATCGGCGGGAGGGCCCCATGAGCAGTTCTTC. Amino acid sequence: CASSESAGGPHEQFF.

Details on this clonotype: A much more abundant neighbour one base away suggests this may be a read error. The CDR3 sequence is CARSLLPGQDSGNTIYF. The CDR3 region has the DNA TGTGCCAGGAGCCTCCTCCCGGGACAGGACTCTGGAAACACCATATATTTT. This rearrangement joins TRBV7-9 to TRBJ1-3; 8 bases agree with TRBD1. The germline gives CDR1 SEHNR, CDR2 FQNEAQ (reference sequence). Trimming took 9 bases from V and 0 from J; bases not matched to a gene: 13. This CDR3 is built from 17 residues.